This T cell receptor beta chain was sequenced in a study of CD4+ T cells in melanoma. Concerning this clone itself: What it binds is unknown. At the DNA level, this CDR3 is encoded by other sequences in the same sample as well.

The CDR3 is 13 residues long. Trimming cost V 4 bases and J 7 bases, with 11 bases left between them. Looked up from germline, CDR1 is SNHLY and CDR2 is FYNNEI. The data were produced by immunoSEQ multiplex PCR, yet TCRdb's version contains in-frame clones alone and is incomplete. The data show about 140,000 clones, with about nine tenths seen just once and less than 2% held by the top ten. Study-wide points: Diverse differentiation states were reported for melanoma neoantigen-specific CD4+ T cells. CD8+ T cell, macrophage and B cell function reportedly correlated with neoantigen-specific CD4+ T cells.

The J gene is TRBJ1-5, the V gene TRBV2; no clear D gene. The receptor's source is a human donor with melanoma. The CDR3 spells CASSVEGRQPQHF. The CDR3 nucleotides are TGTGCCAGCAGTGTGGAAGGGCGACAGCCCCAGCATTTT.